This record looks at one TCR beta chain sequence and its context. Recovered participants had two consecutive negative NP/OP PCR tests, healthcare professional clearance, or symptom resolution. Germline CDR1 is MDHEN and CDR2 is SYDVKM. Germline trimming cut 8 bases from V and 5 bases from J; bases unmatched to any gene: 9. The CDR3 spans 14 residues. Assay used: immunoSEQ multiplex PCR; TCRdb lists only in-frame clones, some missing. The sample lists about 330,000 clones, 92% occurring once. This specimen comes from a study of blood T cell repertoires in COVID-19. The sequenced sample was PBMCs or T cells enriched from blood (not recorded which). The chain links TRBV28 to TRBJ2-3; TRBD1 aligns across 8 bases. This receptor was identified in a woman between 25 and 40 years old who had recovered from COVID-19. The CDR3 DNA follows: TGTGCCAGCGTGGGGCAGGGGGCGGGAGATACGCAGTATTTT. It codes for CASVGQGAGDTQYF.